Shown below are 26 T cell receptor beta chains from a single sample sequenced in a study of beta chain features in type 1 diabetes. The isolated RNA, all of it, was reverse transcribed, so expressed TCRB transcripts were what got sequenced. Assay: immunoSEQ multiplex PCR; the TCRdb copy retains only in-frame clones and omits some. This table holds 900,000 or so clones, roughly 15% found once. Sample: naive CD4+ T cells from blood. These TCRs come from a woman aged 18 to 35 in good health.

This clone was picked up a small number of times. The chain joins TRBV4-3 to TRBJ2-7; possible D gene TRBD1, 5 bases. This CDR3 is built from 15 residues. Trimming pared 0 bases from V and 4 bases from J, leaving 13 bases between. The germline V gene encodes CDR1 LGHNA and CDR2 YSLEER. In nucleotides, the CDR3 is TGCGCCAGCAGCCAAGAACCATATCAGGGATACGAGCAGTACTTC. Encoded protein: CASSQEPYQGYEQYF.

This clone was seen a few times. The rearrangement joins TRBV2 to TRBJ1-5, with TRBD1 matching over 7 bases. J was trimmed by 9 bases and V by 10 bases; bases with no gene match: 12. Per the germline V gene, CDR1 is SNHLY and CDR2 is FYNNEI. The CDR3 extends over 13 amino acids. The CDR3 sequence is CATRQGLVRPQHF. In DNA form, the CDR3 reads TGTGCCACCCGACAGGGTCTGGTTCGGCCCCAGCATTTT.

J is TRBJ2-4 and V is TRBV2; 7 bases agree with TRBD2. This CDR3 comprises 13 residues. In germline, CDR1 is SNHLY, CDR2 FYNNEI. Germline trimming cut 5 bases from V and 5 bases from J; bases unmatched to any gene: 3. The DNA for the CDR3 is TGTGCCAGCAGTCTGCTAGCGGAAAACATTCAGTACTTC. This encodes CASSLLAENIQYF. Full variable domain (rest looked up from reference TRBV2 and TRBJ2-4): EPEVTQTPSHQVTQMGQEVILRCVPISNHLYFYWYRQILGQKVEFLVSFYNNEISEKSEIFDDQFSVERPDGSNFTLKIRSTKLEDSAMYFCASSLLAENIQYFGAGTRLSVL.

The chain couples TRBV27 to TRBJ1-5; possible D gene TRBD1, 6 bases. CDR1 and CDR2 (germline): MNHEY, SMNVEV (reference sequence). Trimming left V 0 bases short and J 7 bases short, with 10 bases between. This CDR3 is built from 14 residues. The CDR3 is CASSLSRQGQPQHF. The CDR3 nucleotides read TGTGCCAGCAGTTTATCGAGGCAGGGGCAGCCCCAGCATTTT.

The chain couples TRBV6-5 to TRBJ2-7; 8 bases line up with TRBD2. This CDR3 has 15 residues. Germline V lookup: CDR1 MNHEY, CDR2 SVGAGI. Trimming took 2 bases from V and 4 from J; bases not matched to a gene: 7. CDR3 amino acids: CASSYGRSGGYEQYF. The CDR3 bases are TGTGCCAGCAGTTACGGTCGAAGCGGGGGTTACGAGCAGTACTTC.

V gene TRBV18 combines with J gene TRBJ2-5; tentatively, D is TRBD1 or TRBD2 (6 bases each). Trimming left V 1 base short and J 0 bases short, with 15 bases between. CDR3 length equals 17 residues. CDR1 is KGHSH, CDR2 LQKENI, per germline. The DNA for the CDR3 is TGTGCCAGCTCACCACTAATGGGGGGCACGAACCAAGAGACCCAGTACTTC. Amino acids: CASSPLMGGTNQETQYF.

A few counts support this clone. V usage is TRBV5-1 and J usage is TRBJ2-3, with D possibly TRBD2 on 5 matching bases. In germline, CDR1 is SGHRS, CDR2 YFSETQ. V lost 4 bases, J lost 8 bases, and 14 bases lay in between. The CDR3 is 13 amino acids. The CDR3 DNA follows: TGCGCCAGCAGCATGTTTAGCGACGGTACGCAGTATTTT. Translated: CASSMFSDGTQYF.

In this sample, this clone turned up a few times. The rearrangement uses TRBV11-2 and TRBJ2-5; D could derive from TRBD1 or TRBD2 (5 bases each). Germline values: CDR1 SGHAT, CDR2 FQNNGV. Trimming pared 2 bases from V and 3 bases from J, leaving 16 bases between. CDR3 length equals 16 residues. CDR3 sequence reads: CASSLNPLGTEETQYF. The DNA of the CDR3 is TGTGCCAGCAGCTTAAATCCGTTGGGGACCGAAGAGACCCAGTACTTC.

The gene calls are TRBV25-1 and TRBJ2-1, with 13 bases fitting TRBD2. CDR3 length: 17 residues. After removal of 4 bases from V and 6 bases from J, the junction contained 9 bases not matched to a gene. CDR1 MGHDK and CDR2 SYGVNS come from the germline V gene. CDR3 bases: TGTGCCAGCAGTGGAAGACTAGCGGGAGGTATCCTCAATGAGCAGTTCTTC. It specifies CASSGRLAGGILNEQFF.

This clone was recorded a few times. The rearrangement links TRBV5-4 to TRBJ2-7; D uncertain. In germline, CDR1 is SGHNT, CDR2 YYREEE (reference sequence). The CDR3 spans 14 residues. V was clipped by 2 bases and J by 3 bases, with 12 bases between them. The CDR3 is CASSFSGPGYEQYF. Here the CDR3 DNA reads TGTGCCAGCAGCTTTTCCGGGCCGGGCTACGAGCAGTACTTC.

The genes are TRBV2 and TRBJ2-7; D not resolved. The germline V and J ends were trimmed by 0 bases and 3 bases, with 6 bases remaining between them. The germline gives CDR1 SNHLY, CDR2 FYNNEI. The CDR3 spans 13 residues. CDR3 amino acids: CASSEAYLYEQYF. DNA of the CDR3: TGTGCCAGCAGTGAAGCCTACCTCTACGAGCAGTACTTC. Filled out from reference TRBV2 and TRBJ2-7, the complete variable domain reads EPEVTQTPSHQVTQMGQEVILRCVPISNHLYFYWYRQILGQKVEFLVSFYNNEISEKSEIFDDQFSVERPDGSNFTLKIRSTKLEDSAMYFCASSEAYLYEQYFGPGTRLTVT.

This clone was seen a handful of times. The V call is TRBV28, the J call TRBJ2-3; D gene unclear. Per the germline V gene, CDR1 is MDHEN and CDR2 is SYDVKM. V was pared by 5 bases and J by 2 bases, with 5 bases between. The CDR3 is 12 amino acids. The CDR3 here is CASSPHTDTQYF. The CDR3 nucleotides are TGTGCCAGCAGTCCCCACACAGATACGCAGTATTTT.

The chain joins TRBV2 to TRBJ1-5, with 8 positions matching TRBD1. The V segment lost 7 bases and the J segment 4 bases; nucleotides outside the gene matches: 6. Per the germline V gene, CDR1 is SNHLY and CDR2 is FYNNEI. This CDR3 is 14 amino acids long. CDR3 in amino acids: CASNPTGGNQPQHF. The CDR3 DNA follows: TGTGCCAGCAACCCTACAGGGGGGAATCAGCCCCAGCATTTT. Full variable domain (outside the CDR3, taken from reference TRBV2 and TRBJ1-5): EPEVTQTPSHQVTQMGQEVILRCVPISNHLYFYWYRQILGQKVEFLVSFYNNEISEKSEIFDDQFSVERPDGSNFTLKIRSTKLEDSAMYFCASNPTGGNQPQHFGDGTRLSIL.

This clone was observed a handful of times. The J gene is TRBJ2-3, the V gene TRBV5-1; the match to TRBD1 covers 9 bases. The CDR3 contains 16 residues. The V segment lost 4 bases and the J segment 2 bases; nucleotides outside the gene matches: 8. Per the germline V gene, CDR1 is SGHRS and CDR2 is YFSETQ. The CDR3 coding sequence is TGCGCCAGCAGCACTGGACAGGGGAGTTACACAGATACGCAGTATTTT. Protein sequence: CASSTGQGSYTDTQYF.

To note about this clone: In the same sample, other DNA sequences code for this CDR3. The chain employs TRBV18 and TRBJ2-5, with D perhaps assigned TRBD1 or TRBD2 (5 bases each). This CDR3 is built from 13 residues. The germline V gene has CDR1 KGHSH and CDR2 LQKENI. Trimming took 3 bases from V and 2 from J, leaving 7 bases between them. The CDR3 nucleotides read TGTGCCAGCTCACCGGGGGTACAAGAGACCCAGTACTTC. Translating it yields CASSPGVQETQYF.

V usage is TRBV28 and J usage is TRBJ1-5; no firm D call. The CDR3 contains 15 residues. Germline CDR1 MDHEN, CDR2 SYDVKM. Trimming shortened V by 2 bases and J by 1 base, and 9 bases separated the two germline ends. CDR3 nucleotides: TGTGCCAGCAGTTTACCTTCGGGGAGCAATCAGCCCCAGCATTTT. It encodes CASSLPSGSNQPQHF.

The rearrangement joins TRBV27 to TRBJ2-1; D is unclear. The germline CDR1 and CDR2 sequences are MNHEY and SMNVEV (reference sequence). Trimming left V 2 bases short and J 6 bases short, with 11 bases between. The CDR3 runs to 14 residues. The CDR3 sequence is CASSLRWAFNEQFF. The DNA of the CDR3 is TGTGCCAGCAGTTTAAGGTGGGCCTTCAATGAGCAGTTCTTC.

The rearrangement uses TRBV19 and TRBJ2-7; D call uncertain. V was clipped by 4 bases and J by 7 bases, with 14 bases between them. The CDR3 runs to 13 residues. The germline gives CDR1 LNHDA, CDR2 SQIVND (reference sequence). The CDR3 DNA is TGTGCCAGTAGTACTCCCTACTCCCTAGAGCAGTACTTC. Its translation: CASSTPYSLEQYF.

There are a few counts of this clone. The chain has TRBV21-1 and TRBJ1-4; the table gives TRBD1 as D, unverified against the DNA. TRBV21-1 counts as a pseudogene. The CDR3 consists of 19 residues. CDR3 residues: CASSVPTGQGRSTNEKLFF. DNA of the CDR3: TGTGCCAGCAGCGTTCCCACCGGACAGGGACGTTCAACTAATGAAAAACTGTTTTTT.

This clone was counted only a few times. The chain couples TRBV5-6 to TRBJ2-2; D might be TRBD1 or TRBD2, each matching 5 bases. Germline V CDR1 and CDR2: SGHDT, YYEEEE. Trimming took 5 bases from V and 5 from J, leaving 7 bases between them. This CDR3 contains 12 residues. The CDR3, as DNA: TGTGCCAGCAGATGGGGGACCGGGGAGCTGTTTTTT. Translated, it gives CASRWGTGELFF.

CDR3 in DNA: TGTGCCAGCAGTTATCATGTTTCGGGCGACACGCAGTATTTT. Residues: CASSYHVSGDTQYF. This chain uses TRBV6-5 with TRBJ2-3; D unresolved. Germline-derived CDR1 and CDR2 are MNHEY and SVGAGI. The CDR3 sequence is 14 residues long. V lost 3 bases and J 9 bases, leaving 16 bases between the germline ends.

In this sample, this clone turned up a few times. CDR3 residues: CAISNFGAGANVLTF. CDR3 DNA: TGTGCCATCAGCAACTTCGGGGCCGGGGCCAACGTCCTGACTTTC. The chain employs TRBV6-6 and TRBJ2-6; D possibly uses TRBD1 or TRBD2 (5 bases each). The CDR3 runs to 15 residues. Trimming cost V 10 bases and J 4 bases, with 17 bases left between them. CDR1 is MNHNY, CDR2 SVGAGI, per germline (reference sequence).

This chain connects TRBV5-4 to TRBJ2-1, with 7 bases fitting TRBD2. CDR1 is SGHNT and CDR2 is YYREEE in the germline V gene (reference sequence). The CDR3 runs to 16 residues. V was pared by 3 bases and J by 3 bases, with 9 bases of the junction left unmatched. Here the CDR3 reads CASSWGTILHYNEQFF. CDR3 coding DNA: TGTGCCAGCAGCTGGGGGACTATCCTTCACTACAATGAGCAGTTCTTC.

This rearrangement joins TRBV7-2 to TRBJ1-5, with D perhaps TRBD1 (6 bases). The CDR3 runs to 13 residues. Trimming stripped 6 bases from V and 8 bases from J, with 14 bases between. The V gene's germline CDR1 is SGHTA and CDR2 FQGNSA. CDR3 sequence (DNA): TGTGCCAGCAGAGAAACCAGGGGTAAGCCCCAGCATTTT. Residues: CASRETRGKPQHF.

The rearrangement joins TRBV5-1 to TRBJ1-3; no clear D. CDR3 length equals 15 residues. Trimming removed 0 bases at V and 1 base at J, with 8 bases between. The germline V gene encodes CDR1 SGHRS and CDR2 YFSETQ. In DNA form, the CDR3 reads TGCGCCAGCAGCTTGGATGCCGGGTCTGGAAACACCATATATTTT. This gives the protein CASSLDAGSGNTIYF.

This clone was recorded a few times. V gene TRBV18 combines with J gene TRBJ2-5, with D uncertain. The CDR3 runs to 14 residues. The V end lost 3 bases, the J end lost 2 bases, and 10 bases lay between the germline ends. The germline V gene has CDR1 KGHSH and CDR2 LQKENI. The DNA of the CDR3 is TGTGCCAGCTCACCGGCATGGCAACAAGAGACCCAGTACTTC. It yields the protein CASSPAWQQETQYF.